The rows below give T cell receptor beta chains drawn from one sample of a study of beta chain features in type 1 diabetes. Profiling relied on immunoSEQ multiplex PCR, and the TCRdb table lists in-frame clones only, not all of them. The table shows a few hundred thousand clones, with 11% occurring only once. The sequencing sample was made of central memory CD4+ T cells from blood. These receptors all come from a man younger than 30 in good health. Each CDR3 is given with its conserved first and last residue. A D gene is named only where the DNA matches it firmly. Where a row states a size, it is once, few, many or the class of an expanded clone; other rows omit it.

clone_size: -; d_call: -; v_call: TRBV27; j_call: TRBJ2-7; cdr3_nt: TGTGCCAGCGGCGGACTTCGGCAGTACTTC; cdr3_aa: CASGGLRQYF
clone_size: -; d_call: -; v_call: TRBV14; j_call: TRBJ2-2; cdr3_nt: TGTGCCAGCAGCCCGCCGAGAACAGAGAACACCGGGGAGCTGTTTTTT; cdr3_aa: CASSPPRTENTGELFF
clone_size: -; d_call: -; v_call: TRBV7-9; j_call: TRBJ2-1; cdr3_nt: TGTGCCAGCAGCTTTGCCGGGACGATGGGCAATGAGCAGTTCTTC; cdr3_aa: CASSFAGTMGNEQFF
clone_size: -; d_call: -; v_call: TRBV2; j_call: TRBJ2-7; cdr3_nt: TGTGCCAGCAGTGACTTCGGTTACGAGCAGTACTTC; cdr3_aa: CASSDFGYEQYF
clone_size: -; d_call: TRBD1; v_call: TRBV2; j_call: TRBJ2-7; cdr3_nt: TGTGCCAGCAGAGGACGGCCGGGACAGAGCTCCTACGAGCAGTACTTC; cdr3_aa: CASRGRPGQSSYEQYF
clone_size: few; d_call: TRBD1; v_call: TRBV6-5; j_call: TRBJ1-2; cdr3_nt: TGTGCCACTAGACAGGGCTATGGCTACACCTTC; cdr3_aa: CATRQGYGYTF
clone_size: -; d_call: TRBD1; v_call: TRBV7-2; j_call: TRBJ2-7; cdr3_nt: TGTGCCAGCAGCTTAGATGGGGACAGCGACGAGCAGTACTTC; cdr3_aa: CASSLDGDSDEQYF
clone_size: -; d_call: TRBD2; v_call: TRBV28; j_call: TRBJ2-3; cdr3_nt: TGTGCCAGCAGCCCCGATTACGGGACTAGCGGCACAGATACGCAGTATTTT; cdr3_aa: CASSPDYGTSGTDTQYF
clone_size: few; d_call: -; v_call: TRBV7-2; j_call: TRBJ2-5; cdr3_nt: TGTGCCAGCAGCTTCCAGGTCGGGCAAGAGACCCAGTACTTC; cdr3_aa: CASSFQVGQETQYF
clone_size: -; d_call: -; v_call: TRBV5-4; j_call: TRBJ2-5; cdr3_nt: TGTGCCAGCAGCCTATATAACCGCATAGACACCCAGTACTTC; cdr3_aa: CASSLYNRIDTQYF
clone_size: few; d_call: -; v_call: TRBV2; j_call: TRBJ2-4; cdr3_nt: TGTGCCAGCAGTCCCGGCAATTCCAAAAACATTCAGTACTTC; cdr3_aa: CASSPGNSKNIQYF
clone_size: few; d_call: -; v_call: TRBV5-6; j_call: TRBJ1-2; cdr3_nt: TGTGCCAGCAGCTTGGAGAGAGGCTTTACCTATGGCTACACCTTC; cdr3_aa: CASSLERGFTYGYTF
clone_size: -; d_call: -; v_call: TRBV5-1; j_call: TRBJ2-2; cdr3_nt: TGCGCCAGCAACACGTTTAACACCGGGGAGCTGTTTTTT; cdr3_aa: CASNTFNTGELFF
clone_size: many; d_call: TRBD2; v_call: TRBV6-1; j_call: TRBJ2-1; cdr3_nt: TGTGCCAGCAGTGCAACTTGGGGGACTAGCGCTGAGCAGTTCTTC; cdr3_aa: CASSATWGTSAEQFF
clone_size: -; d_call: TRBD1; v_call: TRBV18; j_call: TRBJ2-7; cdr3_nt: TGTGCCAGCTCACCAGGAAAGGGGACAGGGGTTGGACAACGGTCCTACGAGCAGTACTTC; cdr3_aa: CASSPGKGTGVGQRSYEQYF
clone_size: few; d_call: TRBD1; v_call: TRBV6-5; j_call: TRBJ1-5; cdr3_nt: TGTGCCAGCAGTCGGACAGGGGAGCGCAATCAGCCCCAGCATTTT; cdr3_aa: CASSRTGERNQPQHF
clone_size: -; d_call: -; v_call: TRBV5-6; j_call: TRBJ2-5; cdr3_nt: TGTGCCAGCGGACTATTGGGAGTAGGAAGGGAGACCCAGTACTTC; cdr3_aa: CASGLLGVGRETQYF
clone_size: few; d_call: -; v_call: TRBV20-1; j_call: TRBJ1-1; cdr3_nt: TGCAGTGCTAGAGTGGGAAGAGGAGCTTTCTTT; cdr3_aa: CSARVGRGAFF
clone_size: -; d_call: -; v_call: TRBV5-4; j_call: TRBJ2-7; cdr3_nt: TGTGCCAGCAGCCAAGAAGGGAGCTACGAGCAGTACTTC; cdr3_aa: CASSQEGSYEQYF
clone_size: few; d_call: TRBD1; v_call: TRBV10-3; j_call: TRBJ2-3; cdr3_nt: TGTGCCATCAGTGAGGGACAGGTCGACACAGATACGCAGTATTTT; cdr3_aa: CAISEGQVDTDTQYF
clone_size: few; d_call: -; v_call: TRBV21-1; j_call: TRBJ1-5; cdr3_nt: TGTGCCAGCAGCACCGTGGCGTGTCCCTCGGGCAATCAGCCCCAGCATTTT; cdr3_aa: CASSTVACPSGNQPQHF
clone_size: -; d_call: -; v_call: TRBV25-1; j_call: TRBJ1-1; cdr3_nt: TGTGCCAGCAGAACAACCGGATCCAAAAGAATGAACACTGAAGCTTTCTTT; cdr3_aa: CASRTTGSKRMNTEAFF
clone_size: few; d_call: -; v_call: TRBV7-3; j_call: TRBJ2-1; cdr3_nt: TGTGCCAGCAGCTTAAGGCGGGAAAACAATGAGCAGTTCTTC; cdr3_aa: CASSLRRENNEQFF
clone_size: -; d_call: -; v_call: TRBV11-2; j_call: TRBJ2-7; cdr3_nt: TGTGCCAGCAGACGAGAGGGGGGCAAGGGCTACGAGCAGTACTTC; cdr3_aa: CASRREGGKGYEQYF
clone_size: -; d_call: TRBD2; v_call: TRBV30; j_call: TRBJ2-2; cdr3_nt: TGTGCCTGGAGGGGACTACCCACCGGGGAGCTGTTTTTT; cdr3_aa: CAWRGLPTGELFF
clone_size: few; d_call: TRBD2; v_call: TRBV29-1; j_call: TRBJ2-1; cdr3_nt: TGCAGCGTTCCTCGGACTAGCGGAGGTGAGCAGTTCTTC; cdr3_aa: CSVPRTSGGEQFF
clone_size: -; d_call: TRBD2; v_call: TRBV7-8; j_call: TRBJ2-1; cdr3_nt: TGTGCCAGCAGCTGGGGGACTAGCTACAATGAGCAGTTCTTC; cdr3_aa: CASSWGTSYNEQFF
clone_size: -; d_call: -; v_call: TRBV5-1; j_call: TRBJ2-7; cdr3_nt: TGCGCCAGCAGCTCAAACGTTAGGGGCGTCCCCCCCGAGCAGTACTTC; cdr3_aa: CASSSNVRGVPPEQYF
clone_size: few; d_call: -; v_call: TRBV7-2; j_call: TRBJ2-3; cdr3_nt: TGTGCCAGCAGCTTAGCGCGGCTTTCCAGCACAGATACGCAGTATTTT; cdr3_aa: CASSLARLSSTDTQYF
clone_size: -; d_call: TRBD1; v_call: TRBV29-1; j_call: TRBJ1-5; cdr3_nt: TGCAGCGTTGCCACAACAGGGGGCAGGAGCAATCAGCCCCAGCATTTT; cdr3_aa: CSVATTGGRSNQPQHF
clone_size: -; d_call: -; v_call: TRBV28; j_call: TRBJ2-7; cdr3_nt: TGTGCCAGCAGTCCCCTGGGGGGCGCGGGGCTCGGGGCTCTCTACGAGCAGTACTTC; cdr3_aa: CASSPLGGAGLGALYEQYF
clone_size: many; d_call: TRBD2; v_call: TRBV28; j_call: TRBJ2-7; cdr3_nt: TGTGCCAGCAGTTTCGTGACTAGCGGGAGCTACGAGCAGTACTTC; cdr3_aa: CASSFVTSGSYEQYF
clone_size: -; d_call: TRBD2; v_call: TRBV11-2; j_call: TRBJ2-5; cdr3_nt: TGTGCCAGCAGTTCCACACCGGGACTAGCGGGAGGAGAGACCCAGTACTTC; cdr3_aa: CASSSTPGLAGGETQYF
clone_size: -; d_call: TRBD1; v_call: TRBV29-1; j_call: TRBJ2-2; cdr3_nt: TGCAGCGTCGGGACAGCCCTAGTCGGGATGAGCACCGGGGAGCTGTTTTTT; cdr3_aa: CSVGTALVGMSTGELFF
clone_size: -; d_call: TRBD2; v_call: TRBV7-9; j_call: TRBJ2-6; cdr3_nt: TGTGCCAGCAGCCCACTAGCGGCCCTCACCTCTGGGGCCAACGTCCTGACTTTC; cdr3_aa: CASSPLAALTSGANVLTF
clone_size: -; d_call: -; v_call: TRBV20-1; j_call: TRBJ2-1; cdr3_nt: TGCAGTGCTAGGGGGCATGAGCAGTTCTTC; cdr3_aa: CSARGHEQFF
clone_size: few; d_call: TRBD1; v_call: TRBV11-2; j_call: TRBJ1-5; cdr3_nt: TGTGCCAGCAGCTCCCACAGGGGGAATAGCAATCAGCCCCAGCATTTT; cdr3_aa: CASSSHRGNSNQPQHF
clone_size: few; d_call: TRBD1; v_call: TRBV30; j_call: TRBJ1-2; cdr3_nt: TGTGCCTGGAGTCACAAACGAGGGGGCGGTTATGGCTACACCTTC; cdr3_aa: CAWSHKRGGGYGYTF
clone_size: few; d_call: -; v_call: TRBV5-4; j_call: TRBJ2-1; cdr3_nt: TGTGCCAGCAGCTCGAAGACTAACAATGAGCAGTTCTTC; cdr3_aa: CASSSKTNNEQFF
clone_size: -; d_call: TRBD2; v_call: TRBV2; j_call: TRBJ2-7; cdr3_nt: TGTGCCAGCATGCGGGAGTTCGGCTACGAGCAGTACTTC; cdr3_aa: CASMREFGYEQYF
clone_size: few; d_call: TRBD2; v_call: TRBV30; j_call: TRBJ2-1; cdr3_nt: TGTGCCTGGACCAGAGGGACTAGCGGAGGCAATGAGCAGTTCTTC; cdr3_aa: CAWTRGTSGGNEQFF
clone_size: -; d_call: -; v_call: TRBV27; j_call: TRBJ1-1; cdr3_nt: TGTGCCAGCAGTTTATATGGAGTCGGAGGCGGAGGGAACACTGAAGCTTTCTTT; cdr3_aa: CASSLYGVGGGGNTEAFF
clone_size: few; d_call: -; v_call: TRBV30; j_call: TRBJ1-6; cdr3_nt: TGTGCCTGGAGGACTAATTCACCCCTCCACTTT; cdr3_aa: CAWRTNSPLHF
clone_size: few; d_call: -; v_call: TRBV5-4; j_call: TRBJ1-2; cdr3_nt: TGTGCCAGCAGCGGGCAGACAGTGCCCTATGGCTACACCTTC; cdr3_aa: CASSGQTVPYGYTF
clone_size: many; d_call: -; v_call: TRBV2; j_call: TRBJ2-1; cdr3_nt: TGTGCCAGCAGTGTTTTCAGTTACAATGAGCAGTTCTTC; cdr3_aa: CASSVFSYNEQFF
clone_size: -; d_call: -; v_call: TRBV18; j_call: TRBJ2-1; cdr3_nt: TGTGCCAGCTCACCCCTCCGGGACGCCTACAATGAGCAGTTCTTC; cdr3_aa: CASSPLRDAYNEQFF
clone_size: -; d_call: -; v_call: TRBV19; j_call: TRBJ2-7; cdr3_nt: TGTGCCAGTAGTAAACAGGACTCCTACGAGCAGTACTTC; cdr3_aa: CASSKQDSYEQYF
clone_size: -; d_call: TRBD2; v_call: TRBV5-1; j_call: TRBJ2-5; cdr3_nt: TGCGCCAGCAGCTTACTAGCGGGGAACCAAGAGACCCAGTACTTC; cdr3_aa: CASSLLAGNQETQYF
clone_size: -; d_call: -; v_call: TRBV14; j_call: TRBJ2-7; cdr3_nt: TGTGCCAGCAGCGACCTAGGCGGGCCGACCTACGAGCAGTACTTC; cdr3_aa: CASSDLGGPTYEQYF
clone_size: few; d_call: TRBD1; v_call: TRBV5-4; j_call: TRBJ1-2; cdr3_nt: TGTGCCAGCAGCGACGACAGGGGAGGAAAGAACTATGGCTACACCTTC; cdr3_aa: CASSDDRGGKNYGYTF
clone_size: few; d_call: TRBD1; v_call: TRBV9; j_call: TRBJ2-7; cdr3_nt: TGTGCCAGCAGCCTTGGACAGGGGGCCTACGAGCAGTACTTC; cdr3_aa: CASSLGQGAYEQYF
clone_size: few; d_call: TRBD1; v_call: TRBV29-1; j_call: TRBJ1-1; cdr3_nt: TGCAGCGCGGACTGGACAGGCACTGAAGCTTTCTTT; cdr3_aa: CSADWTGTEAFF
clone_size: few; d_call: -; v_call: TRBV28; j_call: TRBJ1-1; cdr3_nt: TGTGCCAGCAGTTTCTCCCAGGGAGGCACTGAAGCTTTCTTT; cdr3_aa: CASSFSQGGTEAFF
clone_size: few; d_call: TRBD1; v_call: TRBV18; j_call: TRBJ2-3; cdr3_nt: TGTGCCAGCTCCTTCGACAGGGCCCTCGGGACAGATACGCAGTATTTT; cdr3_aa: CASSFDRALGTDTQYF
clone_size: -; d_call: -; v_call: TRBV7-3; j_call: TRBJ2-5; cdr3_nt: TGTGCCAGCAGCTCCCTGTACCAAGAGACCCAGTACTTC; cdr3_aa: CASSSLYQETQYF
clone_size: -; d_call: -; v_call: TRBV7-9; j_call: TRBJ1-2; cdr3_nt: TGTGCCAGCAGCTTAGCGGAGAACTATGGCTACACCTTC; cdr3_aa: CASSLAENYGYTF
clone_size: few; d_call: TRBD2; v_call: TRBV11-2; j_call: TRBJ2-7; cdr3_nt: TGTGCCAGCAGCTACGGGACTAGCGGCTCCTACGAGCAGTACTTC; cdr3_aa: CASSYGTSGSYEQYF